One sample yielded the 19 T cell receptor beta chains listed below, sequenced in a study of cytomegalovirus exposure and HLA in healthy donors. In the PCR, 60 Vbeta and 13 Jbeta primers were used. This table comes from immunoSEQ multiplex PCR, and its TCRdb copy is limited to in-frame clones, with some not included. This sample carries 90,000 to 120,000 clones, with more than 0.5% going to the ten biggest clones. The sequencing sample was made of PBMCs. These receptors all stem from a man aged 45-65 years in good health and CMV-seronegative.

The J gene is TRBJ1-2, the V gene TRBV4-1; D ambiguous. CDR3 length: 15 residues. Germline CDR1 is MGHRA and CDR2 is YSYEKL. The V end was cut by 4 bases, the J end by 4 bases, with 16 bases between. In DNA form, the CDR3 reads TGCGCCAGCAGCCTCCTTATCTCCGGGAGCTATGGCTACACCTTC. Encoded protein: CASSLLISGSYGYTF.

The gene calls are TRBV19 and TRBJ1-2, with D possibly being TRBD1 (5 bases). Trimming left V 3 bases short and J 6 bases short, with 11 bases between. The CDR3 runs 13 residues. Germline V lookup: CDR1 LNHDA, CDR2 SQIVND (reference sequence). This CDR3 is CASSIDSSHGYTF. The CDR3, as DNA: TGTGCCAGTAGTATCGACAGCTCTCATGGCTACACCTTC.

In DNA, the CDR3 is TGTGCCACCAGCACGGGCGGGGGAAGCACAGATACGCAGTATTTT. Translated, it gives CATSTGGGSTDTQYF. This rearrangement joins TRBV15 to TRBJ2-3, with 7 bases that match TRBD2. CDR3 size: 15 residues. The V gene end was trimmed by 4 bases and the J gene end by 0 bases; junction bases not matched to a gene: 4. The V gene's germline CDR1 is LNHNV and CDR2 YYDKDF (reference sequence).

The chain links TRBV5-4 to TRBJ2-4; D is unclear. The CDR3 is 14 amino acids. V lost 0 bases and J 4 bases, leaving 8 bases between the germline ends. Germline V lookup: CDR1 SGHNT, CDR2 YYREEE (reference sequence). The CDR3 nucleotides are TGTGCCAGCAGCTTGGCAGGTGGGAAAAACATTCAGTACTTC. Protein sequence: CASSLAGGKNIQYF.

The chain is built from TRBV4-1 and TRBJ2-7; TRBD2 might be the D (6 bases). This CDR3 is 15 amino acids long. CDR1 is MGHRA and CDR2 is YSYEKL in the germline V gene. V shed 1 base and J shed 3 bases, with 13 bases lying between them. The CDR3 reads CASSQGDSGDYEQYF. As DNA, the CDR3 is TGCGCCAGCAGCCAAGGCGATAGCGGAGACTACGAGCAGTACTTC.

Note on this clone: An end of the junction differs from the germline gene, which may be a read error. The CDR3 DNA is TGTGCTAGCAGCTTAGGTGCGATTAATGAGCAGTTCTTC. This encodes CASSLGAINEQFF. The rearrangement joins TRBV7-7 to TRBJ2-1; D is uncertain. CDR3 length: 13 residues. Germline V gives CDR1 SSHAT, CDR2 FNYEAQ (reference sequence).

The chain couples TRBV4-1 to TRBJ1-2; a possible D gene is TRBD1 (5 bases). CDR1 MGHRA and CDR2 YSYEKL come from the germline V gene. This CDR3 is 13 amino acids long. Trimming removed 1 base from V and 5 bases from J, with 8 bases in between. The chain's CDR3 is CASSQGQGYGYTF. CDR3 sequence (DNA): TGCGCCAGCAGCCAAGGGCAGGGATATGGCTACACCTTC.

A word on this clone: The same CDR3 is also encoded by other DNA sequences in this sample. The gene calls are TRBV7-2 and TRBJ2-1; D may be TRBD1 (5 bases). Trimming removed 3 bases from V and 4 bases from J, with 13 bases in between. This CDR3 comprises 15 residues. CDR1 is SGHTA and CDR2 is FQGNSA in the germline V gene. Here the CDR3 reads CASSFGREAYNEQFF. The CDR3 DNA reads TGTGCCAGCAGCTTCGGCAGGGAAGCGTACAATGAGCAGTTCTTC.

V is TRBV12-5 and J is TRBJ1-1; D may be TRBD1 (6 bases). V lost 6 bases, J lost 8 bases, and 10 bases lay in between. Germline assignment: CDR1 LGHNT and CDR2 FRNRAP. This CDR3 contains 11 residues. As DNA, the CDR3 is TGTGCTAGTGGGATAGACAGGGAAGCTTTCTTT. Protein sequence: CASGIDREAFF.

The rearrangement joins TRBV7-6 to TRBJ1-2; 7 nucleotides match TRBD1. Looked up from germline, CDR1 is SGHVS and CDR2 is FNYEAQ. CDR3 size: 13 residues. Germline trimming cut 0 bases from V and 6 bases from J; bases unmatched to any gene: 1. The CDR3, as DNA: TGTGCCAGCAGCTTAGCGGGGACAGATGGCTACACCTTC. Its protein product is CASSLAGTDGYTF.

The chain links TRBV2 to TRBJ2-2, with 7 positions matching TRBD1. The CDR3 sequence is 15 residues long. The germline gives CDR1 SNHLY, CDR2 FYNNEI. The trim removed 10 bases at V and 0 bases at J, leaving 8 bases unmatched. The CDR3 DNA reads TGTGCCAAAAAAACCGGGACAGCGAACACCGGGGAGCTGTTTTTT. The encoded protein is CAKKTGTANTGELFF.

The CDR3 protein is CASSEAGQPQHF. The CDR3 DNA reads TGTGCCAGCAGTGAGGCGGGCCAGCCCCAGCATTTT. This chain links TRBV2 with TRBJ1-5; the D is unclear. V was trimmed by 3 bases and J by 7 bases, leaving 7 bases between them. The germline V gene has CDR1 SNHLY and CDR2 FYNNEI. The CDR3 is 12 residues long.

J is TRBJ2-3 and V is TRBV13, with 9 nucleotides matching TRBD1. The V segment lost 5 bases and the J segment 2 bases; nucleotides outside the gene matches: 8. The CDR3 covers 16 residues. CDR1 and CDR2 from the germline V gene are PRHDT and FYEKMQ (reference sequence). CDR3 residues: CASSARQGGPTDTQYF. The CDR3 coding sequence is TGTGCCAGCAGCGCCAGACAGGGGGGCCCCACAGATACGCAGTATTTT.

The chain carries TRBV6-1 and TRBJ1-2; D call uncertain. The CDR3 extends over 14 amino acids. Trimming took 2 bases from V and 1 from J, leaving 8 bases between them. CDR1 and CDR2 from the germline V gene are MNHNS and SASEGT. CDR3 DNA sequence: TGTGCCAGCAGTGAACAGACTAATAACTATGGCTACACCTTC. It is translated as CASSEQTNNYGYTF.

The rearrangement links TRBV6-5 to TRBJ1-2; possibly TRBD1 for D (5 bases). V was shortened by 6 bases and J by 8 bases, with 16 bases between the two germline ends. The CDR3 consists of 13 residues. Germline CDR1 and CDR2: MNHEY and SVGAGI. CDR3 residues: CASRYTGWGGYTF. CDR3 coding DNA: TGTGCCAGCAGGTATACAGGCTGGGGCGGCTACACCTTC.

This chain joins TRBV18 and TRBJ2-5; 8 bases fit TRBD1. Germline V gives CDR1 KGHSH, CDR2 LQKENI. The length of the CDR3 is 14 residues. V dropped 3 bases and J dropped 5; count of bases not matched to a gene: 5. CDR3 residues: CASSPAGGMETQYF. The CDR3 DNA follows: TGTGCCAGCTCACCTGCAGGGGGCATGGAGACCCAGTACTTC.

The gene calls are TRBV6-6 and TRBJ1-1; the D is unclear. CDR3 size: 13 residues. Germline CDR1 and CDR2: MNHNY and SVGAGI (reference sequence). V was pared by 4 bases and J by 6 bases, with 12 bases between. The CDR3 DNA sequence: TGTGCCAGCAGTTTAGGAGGGAGCGCTGAAGCTTTCTTT. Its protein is CASSLGGSAEAFF.

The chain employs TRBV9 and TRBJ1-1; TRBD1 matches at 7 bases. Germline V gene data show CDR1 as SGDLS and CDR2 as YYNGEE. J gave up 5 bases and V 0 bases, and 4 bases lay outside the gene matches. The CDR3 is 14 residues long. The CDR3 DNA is TGTGCCAGCAGCGTAGTTGTACAGGGGACTGAAGCTTTCTTT. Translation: CASSVVVQGTEAFF. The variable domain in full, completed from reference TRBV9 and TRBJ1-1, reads DSGVTQTPKHLITATGQRVTLRCSPRSGDLSVYWYQQSLDQGLQFLIQYYNGEERAKGNILERFSAQQFPDLHSELNLSSLELGDSALYFCASSVVVQGTEAFFGQGTRLTVV.

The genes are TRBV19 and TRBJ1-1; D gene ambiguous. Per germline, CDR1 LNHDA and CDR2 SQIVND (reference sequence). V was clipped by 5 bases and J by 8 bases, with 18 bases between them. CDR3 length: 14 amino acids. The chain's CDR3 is CASSQSNLATEAFF. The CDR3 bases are TGTGCCAGTAGTCAATCTAATCTTGCTACGGAAGCTTTCTTT.